Listed below are T cell receptor beta chains from one sample, sequenced in a study of PD-L1 blockade in urothelial cancer. Only in-frame clones appear in the TCRdb table, and some are missing; sequencing was by immunoSEQ multiplex PCR. The sample lists tens of thousands of clones, roughly 90% occurring once. The starting material was PBMCs, obtained around atezolizumab (anti-PD-L1) treatment. The receptors come from a woman aged 70-85 years with urothelial cancer. Each CDR3 is given with its conserved first and last residue. D genes are given only for firm matches. Only part of the rows carry a size: once, few, many, or a class if the clone is expanded.

DNA | CDR3 | size | J | V | D
TGTGCCAGCAGTGTCAGGGAAAATCAGCCCCAGCATTTT | CASSVRENQPQHF | - | TRBJ1-5 | TRBV6-1 | -
TGTGCCAGCAGTCCAATCTCCGGGAGCGAGACCCAGTACTTC | CASSPISGSETQYF | - | TRBJ2-5 | TRBV11-2 | -
TGTGCCAGCAGTGAATACGCAGGGAACACTGAAGCTTTCTTT | CASSEYAGNTEAFF | - | TRBJ1-1 | TRBV25-1 | -
TGTGCCAGCAGCTTAACTCGGAACACTGAAGCTTTCTTT | CASSLTRNTEAFF | - | TRBJ1-1 | TRBV7-2 | -
TGTGCCAGCAGCTTAACAGGGGCTCACTATGGCTACACCTTC | CASSLTGAHYGYTF | - | TRBJ1-2 | TRBV7-9 | TRBD1
TGTGCCAGCAGCTTGGCGGGACTAGCGGCCTACACAGATACGCAGTATTTT | CASSLAGLAAYTDTQYF | once | TRBJ2-3 | TRBV5-6 | TRBD2
TGTGCCAGCAGCGGCGGGGGCACAGATACGCAGTATTTT | CASSGGGTDTQYF | - | TRBJ2-3 | TRBV11-3 | -
TGTGCCAGCAGCTCCCAAGACAGGGCCTACGAGCAGTACTTC | CASSSQDRAYEQYF | - | TRBJ2-7 | TRBV5-4 | TRBD1
TGTGCCACGGGCGGACTTTTCGCGGAGACCCAGTACTTC | CATGGLFAETQYF | - | TRBJ2-5 | TRBV2 | -
TGTGCCAGCAGTTTATGGTCTCAGGGGAGAGGAAACACCATATATTTT | CASSLWSQGRGNTIYF | - | TRBJ1-3 | TRBV28 | -
TGTGCCAGCAGTTACGCGGGACAGGGTAGCTCCTACGAGCAGTACTTC | CASSYAGQGSSYEQYF | - | TRBJ2-7 | TRBV6-6 | TRBD1
TGTGCCAGCACCGCTTTAGGACTAGCGGGGGCAGATACGCAGTATTTT | CASTALGLAGADTQYF | - | TRBJ2-3 | TRBV11-2 | TRBD2
TGCGCCAGCAGTGATGGGACAGGGGGACAGTCACCCCTCCACTTT | CASSDGTGGQSPLHF | - | TRBJ1-6 | TRBV10-1 | TRBD1
TGCGCCAGCAGCGCCCGACAGGGCTGGGGGACTGAAGCTTTCTTT | CASSARQGWGTEAFF | - | TRBJ1-1 | TRBV5-1 | TRBD1
TGTGCCAGCAGCGTTACAGCCACCTATGGCTACACCTTC | CASSVTATYGYTF | - | TRBJ1-2 | TRBV9 | -
TGCGCCAGCAGCTTGAGCGGCATTAACTATGGCTACACCTTC | CASSLSGINYGYTF | - | TRBJ1-2 | TRBV5-1 | -
TGTGCCAGCCGAGAACAGGGGCCCTATGGCTACACCTTC | CASREQGPYGYTF | few | TRBJ1-2 | TRBV5-4 | TRBD1
TGTGCCAACAGAATCCGGGACAGGGTGGGTAATCAGCCCCAGCATTTT | CANRIRDRVGNQPQHF | - | TRBJ1-5 | TRBV11-1 | TRBD1
TGTGCCAGCAGCGAGGATAGGGGAGATACGCAGTATTTT | CASSEDRGDTQYF | - | TRBJ2-3 | TRBV13 | -
TGTGCTAGTGGTCCCCGCGGGGGGGAGACCCAGTACTTC | CASGPRGGETQYF | - | TRBJ2-5 | TRBV12-5 | TRBD2
TGTGCCAGTAGTTTGGGACAGGAATCCTCCTATGGCTACACCTTC | CASSLGQESSYGYTF | - | TRBJ1-2 | TRBV19 | TRBD1
TGTGCCAGCAGCCCCCCGGGACAGGGAAACTATGGCTACACCTTC | CASSPPGQGNYGYTF | - | TRBJ1-2 | TRBV7-9 | TRBD1
TGTGCCAGCAGTTACGGGGACCTGGGGGGGGATCAGCCCCAGCATTTT | CASSYGDLGGDQPQHF | - | TRBJ1-5 | TRBV6-6 | -
TGCAGCGTTGAGGAATTAGCGGGAGACGAGCAGTTCTTC | CSVEELAGDEQFF | - | TRBJ2-1 | TRBV29-1 | TRBD2
TGTGCCAGCAGTTTGCTTATGGGGGGGCACACAAATAACTATGGCTACACCTTC | CASSLLMGGHTNNYGYTF | - | TRBJ1-2 | TRBV28 | -
TGTGCCAGCAGTGAAGCGCGAGCGGGAGTAGGCGAGCAGTACTTC | CASSEARAGVGEQYF | - | TRBJ2-7 | TRBV2 | TRBD2
TGCGCCAGCAGCCAAAGTCCTACTAACTATGGCTACACCTTC | CASSQSPTNYGYTF | once | TRBJ1-2 | TRBV4-3 | -
TGTGCCAGCAGCAAAGGGCCCCCGCCAGGGGGTCCTACCGAGCAGTACTTC | CASSKGPPPGGPTEQYF | - | TRBJ2-7 | TRBV21-1 | -
TGTGCCTGGACCAGGGAAGTCAACACTGAAGCTTTCTTT | CAWTREVNTEAFF | once | TRBJ1-1 | TRBV30 | -
TGTGCCAGCAGCGCCGGACAGGCGACCTACGAGCAGTACTTC | CASSAGQATYEQYF | - | TRBJ2-7 | TRBV9 | TRBD1
TGTGCCAGTAGTATAGCGGGGGACGTGAACACTGAAGCTTTCTTT | CASSIAGDVNTEAFF | - | TRBJ1-1 | TRBV19 | -
TGCGCCAGCAGTGAAGGACTAGCGGGAGTCGGCGAGCAGTACTTC | CASSEGLAGVGEQYF | - | TRBJ2-7 | TRBV10-1 | TRBD2
TGTGCCAGCAGTTTCCACTACGAGCAGTACTTC | CASSFHYEQYF | - | TRBJ2-7 | TRBV6-1 | -
TGTGCCAGTAGTATCCAAGCGGGAGGACCCCCGGGAGAGCAGTACTTC | CASSIQAGGPPGEQYF | - | TRBJ2-7 | TRBV19 | TRBD2
TGTGCCAGCAGCCGGGACAGGGTGGACTATGGCTACACCTTC | CASSRDRVDYGYTF | few | TRBJ1-2 | TRBV7-2 | TRBD1
TGTGCCAGCAGCTCGATTAGGGGTCAGCAAGAGACCCAGTACTTC | CASSSIRGQQETQYF | - | TRBJ2-5 | TRBV7-2 | -
TGTGCCAGCAGCGTAGACGGTAGCGGAACCACAGATACGCAGTATTTT | CASSVDGSGTTDTQYF | - | TRBJ2-3 | TRBV9 | -
TGTGCCAGTAGGGAAACAGCATTCCTCTCCTACGAGCAGTACTTC | CASRETAFLSYEQYF | - | TRBJ2-7 | TRBV19 | -
TGTGCCATCAGTGGTCCTAGCGGGACGGACCTTTACAATGAGCAGTTCTTC | CAISGPSGTDLYNEQFF | - | TRBJ2-1 | TRBV10-3 | TRBD2
TGTGCCAGCAGTGAATCCACCGCGAATGAAAAACTGTTTTTT | CASSESTANEKLFF | - | TRBJ1-4 | TRBV2 | -
TGTGCCAGCAGCGATACTAGCGGGACCTACAATGAGCAGTTCTTC | CASSDTSGTYNEQFF | - | TRBJ2-1 | TRBV9 | TRBD2
TGTGCCAGCAGTGAATGGGGCCTCCGCTCTGGAAACACCATATATTTT | CASSEWGLRSGNTIYF | - | TRBJ1-3 | TRBV25-1 | -
TGTGCCAGTGCCCTGGCCAGCAATCAGCCCCAGCATTTT | CASALASNQPQHF | few | TRBJ1-5 | TRBV19 | -
TGTGCCAGCAGTTCCATCCACAGGGTTGGTGAAAAACTGTTTTTT | CASSSIHRVGEKLFF | once | TRBJ1-4 | TRBV27 | -
TGCGCCAGCAGTCACTGGGGGCGCCCCTCCTACAATGAGCAGTTCTTC | CASSHWGRPSYNEQFF | - | TRBJ2-1 | TRBV23-1 | -
TGTGCCAGCGGGGATTCTAGCGGGGGGGCAGCAGATACGCAGTATTTT | CASGDSSGGAADTQYF | - | TRBJ2-3 | TRBV9 | TRBD2
TGTGCCAGTAGTATGATCGGGATGAATGAAAAACTGTTTTTT | CASSMIGMNEKLFF | - | TRBJ1-4 | TRBV19 | -
TGTGCCAGCTCTACCTTAGCGGGGGAGCGCACAGATACGCAGTATTTT | CASSTLAGERTDTQYF | - | TRBJ2-3 | TRBV27 | TRBD2
TGTGCCAGCAGCTTTAGCGGGAGGGCCTCCCGCGAGCAGTACTTC | CASSFSGRASREQYF | - | TRBJ2-7 | TRBV5-4 | TRBD2
TGTGCCAGCAGCCAAAACCTAGCGGAGTACAATGAGCAGTTCTTC | CASSQNLAEYNEQFF | - | TRBJ2-1 | TRBV7-9 | TRBD2
TGTGCCAGCAGCTTGGTGACTGGGCAGGGGAACGAGCAGTACTTC | CASSLVTGQGNEQYF | - | TRBJ2-7 | TRBV7-2 | -
TGTGCCAGCACCTTCAACTCCATCTATGGCTACACCTTC | CASTFNSIYGYTF | few | TRBJ1-2 | TRBV28 | -
TGCAGCGTTGAAGTCCGGGACAGGACCGAGGGCGAGCAGTACTTC | CSVEVRDRTEGEQYF | - | TRBJ2-7 | TRBV29-1 | TRBD1
TGTGCCAGCAGCCTAAGAGGGCGGGATGAGCAGTTCTTC | CASSLRGRDEQFF | - | TRBJ2-1 | TRBV7-9 | -
TGCGCCAGCAGCCTATTGGGACTAGCGACCACAGATACGCAGTATTTT | CASSLLGLATTDTQYF | once | TRBJ2-3 | TRBV4-1 | TRBD2
TGTGCCAGCAGGTTCGGGAGAGAGCAGTTCTTC | CASRFGREQFF | - | TRBJ2-1 | TRBV6-5 | -
TGTGCCAGTAGTTCCGGAGCGGGGGGTGGTGATACGCAGTATTTT | CASSSGAGGGDTQYF | - | TRBJ2-3 | TRBV19 | TRBD2
TGTGCCAGCAGCTTAGCTTTCGGTGCGGGAGCCTCGGATACGCAGTATTTT | CASSLAFGAGASDTQYF | - | TRBJ2-3 | TRBV7-9 | TRBD2
TGCGCCAGCAGTCCGACAGTTTATAATTCACCCCTCCACTTT | CASSPTVYNSPLHF | - | TRBJ1-6 | TRBV10-2 | -